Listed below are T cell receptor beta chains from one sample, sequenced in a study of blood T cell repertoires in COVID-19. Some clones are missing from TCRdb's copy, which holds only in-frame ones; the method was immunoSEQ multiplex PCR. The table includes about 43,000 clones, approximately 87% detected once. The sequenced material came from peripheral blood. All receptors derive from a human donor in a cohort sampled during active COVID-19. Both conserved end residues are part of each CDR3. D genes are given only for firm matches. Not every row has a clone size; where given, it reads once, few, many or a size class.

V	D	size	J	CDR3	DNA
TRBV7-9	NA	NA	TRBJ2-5	CASSLGAVQETQYF	TGTGCCAGCAGCTTAGGAGCTGTACAAGAGACCCAGTACTTC
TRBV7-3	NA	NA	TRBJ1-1	CASSLSGAPADEAFF	TGTGCCAGCAGCTTATCAGGGGCCCCGGCGGATGAAGCTTTCTTT
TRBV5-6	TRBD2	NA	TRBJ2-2	CASSFLFAAGATGELFF	TGTGCCAGCAGCTTTTTATTCGCTGCGGGAGCCACCGGGGAGCTGTTTTTT
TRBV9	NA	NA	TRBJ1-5	CASSPSPGVGNQPQHF	TGTGCCAGCAGCCCCTCCCCGGGTGTGGGCAATCAGCCCCAGCATTTT
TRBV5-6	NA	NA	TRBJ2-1	CASSFSGISSYNEQFF	TGTGCCAGCAGCTTCAGCGGAATCAGCTCCTACAATGAGCAGTTCTTC
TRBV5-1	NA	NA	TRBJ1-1	CASSTQNALTEAFF	TGCGCCAGCAGCACACAGAATGCCCTCACTGAAGCTTTCTTT
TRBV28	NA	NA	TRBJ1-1	CASRLSGTREAFF	TGTGCCAGCAGACTATCGGGAACAAGGGAAGCTTTCTTT
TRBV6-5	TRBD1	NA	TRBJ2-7	CASNDRAFGEQYF	TGTGCCAGTAACGACAGGGCCTTTGGAGAGCAGTACTTC
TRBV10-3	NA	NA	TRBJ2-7	CAISVSSVSYEQYF	TGTGCCATCAGTGTCTCTAGCGTCTCCTACGAGCAGTACTTC
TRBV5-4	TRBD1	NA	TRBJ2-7	CASSWGTGGYEQYF	TGTGCCAGCAGCTGGGGGACAGGGGGCTACGAGCAGTACTTC
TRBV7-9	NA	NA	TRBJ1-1	CASSRRTEGSSEAFF	TGTGCCAGCAGCCGAAGGACAGAGGGCTCCTCTGAAGCTTTCTTT
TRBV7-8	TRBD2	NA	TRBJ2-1	CASSLQLILAGGPDEQFF	TGTGCCAGCAGCTTACAACTGATTCTAGCGGGAGGGCCCGATGAGCAGTTCTTC
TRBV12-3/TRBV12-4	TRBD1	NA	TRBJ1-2	CASRLTGVNGYTF	TGTGCCAGCAGACTCACAGGGGTCAATGGCTACACCTTC
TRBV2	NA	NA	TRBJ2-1	CASTHNGPERGNEQFF	TGTGCCAGCACCCACAATGGGCCAGAACGAGGGAATGAGCAGTTCTTC
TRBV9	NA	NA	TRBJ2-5	CASSVQGGRETQYF	TGTGCCAGCAGCGTACAGGGGGGCAGAGAGACCCAGTACTTC
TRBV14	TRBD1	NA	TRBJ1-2	CASSPFRPGTGGYTF	TGTGCCAGCAGCCCCTTCCGCCCGGGGACAGGTGGCTACACCTTC
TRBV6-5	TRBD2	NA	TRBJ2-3	CASLHSGRNTDTQYF	TGTGCCAGCCTGCATAGCGGGAGAAACACAGATACGCAGTATTTT
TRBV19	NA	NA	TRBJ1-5	CASSFPGNQPQHF	TGTGCCAGTAGTTTCCCGGGAAATCAGCCCCAGCATTTT
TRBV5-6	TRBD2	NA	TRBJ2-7	CASSLGSGGYEQYF	TGTGCCAGCAGCTTAGGGAGCGGGGGCTACGAGCAGTACTTC
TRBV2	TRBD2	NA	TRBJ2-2	CARGAAGGSTGELFF	TGTGCCAGAGGGGCAGCGGGAGGCTCCACCGGGGAGCTGTTTTTT
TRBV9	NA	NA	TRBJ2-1	CASSDTPYNEQFF	TGTGCCAGCAGCGATACACCTTACAATGAGCAGTTCTTC
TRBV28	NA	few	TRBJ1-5	CASRKAFQRNQPQHF	TGTGCCAGCAGAAAAGCTTTCCAACGCAATCAGCCCCAGCATTTT
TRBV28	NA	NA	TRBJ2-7	CASSLAGNLNYEQYF	TGTGCCAGCAGTTTAGCAGGGAACTTAAATTACGAGCAGTACTTC
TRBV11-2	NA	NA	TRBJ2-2	CASNLDQNTGELFF	TGTGCCAGCAACTTAGACCAAAACACCGGGGAGCTGTTTTTT
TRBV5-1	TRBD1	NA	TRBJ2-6	CASSEDRGYSGANVLTF	TGCGCCAGCAGCGAGGACAGGGGGTACTCTGGGGCCAACGTCCTGACTTTC
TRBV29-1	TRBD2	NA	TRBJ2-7	CSVDSVAGDYEQYF	TGCAGCGTTGATTCAGTAGCGGGGGACTACGAGCAGTACTTC
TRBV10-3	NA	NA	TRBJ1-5	CAIRSSGNGNQPQHF	TGTGCCATCAGGTCGTCAGGGAATGGCAATCAGCCCCAGCATTTT
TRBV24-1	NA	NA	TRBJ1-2	CAASEPTANYGYTF	TGTGCCGCCAGTGAACCGACAGCGAACTATGGCTACACCTTC
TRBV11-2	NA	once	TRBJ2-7	CASSTPAASTYYEQYF	TGTGCCAGCAGCACCCCGGCAGCGAGCACGTACTACGAGCAGTACTTC
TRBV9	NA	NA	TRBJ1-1	CASSGGSTEAFF	TGTGCCAGCAGCGGAGGTTCGACTGAAGCTTTCTTT
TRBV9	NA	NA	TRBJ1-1	CASSVGLKNTEAFF	TGTGCCAGCAGCGTAGGACTTAAGAACACTGAAGCTTTCTTT
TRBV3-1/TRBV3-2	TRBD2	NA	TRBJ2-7	CASSLRASGTASSYEQYF	TGTGCCAGCAGCCTGAGGGCCAGCGGGACCGCGAGCTCCTACGAGCAGTACTTC
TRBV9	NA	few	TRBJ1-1	CASSVAGGNTEAFF	TGTGCCAGCAGCGTAGCCGGAGGGAACACTGAAGCTTTCTTT
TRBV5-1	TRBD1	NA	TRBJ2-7	CASSPWGQGNYEQYF	TGCGCCAGCAGCCCGTGGGGACAGGGGAACTACGAGCAGTACTTC
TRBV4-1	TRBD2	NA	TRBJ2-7	CASSQGITGLGYEQYF	TGCGCCAGCAGCCAAGGGATCACGGGACTAGGGTACGAGCAGTACTTC
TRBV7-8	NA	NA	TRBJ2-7	CASSLGENRAAYEQYF	TGTGCCAGCAGCTTAGGGGAGAACAGGGCAGCCTACGAGCAGTACTTC
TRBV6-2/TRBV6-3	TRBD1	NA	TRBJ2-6	CASSTLIRGTGANVLTF	TGTGCCAGCAGTACACTCATCAGGGGGACCGGGGCCAACGTCCTGACTTTC
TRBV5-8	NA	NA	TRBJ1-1	CASSLSWQGAFF	TGTGCCAGCAGCTTATCTTGGCAGGGAGCTTTCTTT
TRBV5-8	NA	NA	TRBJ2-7	CATNSYEQYF	TGTGCCACCAACTCCTACGAGCAGTACTTC
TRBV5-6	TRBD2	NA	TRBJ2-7	CASRAGTSGRNEQYF	TGTGCCAGCAGGGCCGGGACTAGCGGGAGGAATGAGCAGTACTTC
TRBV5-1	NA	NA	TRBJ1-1	CASIEALNTEAFF	TGCGCCAGCATAGAAGCATTGAACACTGAAGCTTTCTTT
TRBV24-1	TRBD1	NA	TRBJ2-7	CATSDPGTGAYEQYF	TGTGCCACCAGTGATCCCGGGACAGGGGCCTACGAGCAGTACTTC
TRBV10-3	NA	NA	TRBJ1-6	CAISEELPRNSPLHF	TGTGCCATCAGTGAGGAACTGCCTCGGAATTCACCCCTCCACTTT
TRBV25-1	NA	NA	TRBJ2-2	CASSDYNTGELFF	TGTGCCAGCAGTGACTATAACACCGGGGAGCTGTTTTTT
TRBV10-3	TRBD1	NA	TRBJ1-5	CAIGSDRASNQPQHF	TGTGCCATCGGGTCGGACAGGGCTAGCAATCAGCCCCAGCATTTT
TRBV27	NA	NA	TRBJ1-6	CASSLTPIPPTLHF	TGTGCCAGCAGCCTAACCCCGATACCACCCACCCTCCACTTT
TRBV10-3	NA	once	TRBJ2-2	CAIKKGGVAGELFF	TGTGCCATCAAGAAAGGGGGGGTCGCCGGGGAGCTGTTTTTT
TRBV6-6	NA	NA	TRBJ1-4	CASNYRSGVEKLFF	TGTGCCAGCAACTACAGGTCAGGTGTTGAAAAACTGTTTTTT
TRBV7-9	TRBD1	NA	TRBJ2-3	CASSYWDRATDTQYF	TGTGCCAGCAGCTATTGGGACAGGGCCACAGATACGCAGTATTTT
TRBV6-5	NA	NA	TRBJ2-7	CASSHNRVTYEQYF	TGTGCCAGCAGCCACAACAGGGTAACCTACGAGCAGTACTTC
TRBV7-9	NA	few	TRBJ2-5	CASSLLTGSGTQYF	TGTGCCAGCAGCTTACTGACGGGATCAGGGACCCAGTACTTC
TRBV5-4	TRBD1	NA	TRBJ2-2	CASSPGQGAESGELFF	TGTGCCAGCAGCCCCGGACAGGGGGCTGAATCCGGGGAGCTGTTTTTT
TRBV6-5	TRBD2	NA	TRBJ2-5	CASSPLTSGETQYF	TGTGCCAGCAGTCCCCTGACTAGCGGTGAGACCCAGTACTTC
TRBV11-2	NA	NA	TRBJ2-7	CASSPPRERAPEQYF	TGTGCCAGCAGCCCCCCCCGGGAGAGAGCACCCGAGCAGTACTTC
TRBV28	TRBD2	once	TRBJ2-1	CASSPSGRPYNEQFF	TGTGCCAGCAGCCCAAGCGGGAGGCCATACAATGAGCAGTTCTTC